The TCR beta chain described here comes from a study of blood T cell repertoires in COVID-19. On the study more broadly: The origin of the acute and convalescent COVID-19 samples was the United States, Italy and Spain. Nucleic acid was either cDNA or gDNA, and it came from T cells, B-cell-depleted T cells, or PBMCs.

Per the authors' pipeline: Scientists estimated how many nucleated cells there were by amplifying reference gene primers. Only in-frame clones appear in the TCRdb table, and some are missing; sequencing was by immunoSEQ multiplex PCR. Clone size and V and J calls were adopted from that table, with D and trimming inferred from the DNA. There are under 200,000 clones in the sample; around 90% occur only once, and about 0.54% lies in the top ten. The germline gives CDR1 LGHDT, CDR2 YNNKEL (reference sequence). The CDR3 sequence is 15 residues long. With 1 base clipped from V and 9 bases from J, the junction kept 7 bases outside the gene matches.

The chain carries TRBV3-1 (or the pseudogene TRBV3-2) and TRBJ2-1, with TRBD1 matching over 9 bases. The source of this sequence is a man aged 50 to 60 with acute or convalescent COVID-19. Input material: peripheral blood. The DNA for the CDR3 is TGTGCCAGCAGCCAAGTGACAGGGGGGTGGGGTGAGCAGTTCTTC. This sequence encodes CASSQVTGGWGEQFF.